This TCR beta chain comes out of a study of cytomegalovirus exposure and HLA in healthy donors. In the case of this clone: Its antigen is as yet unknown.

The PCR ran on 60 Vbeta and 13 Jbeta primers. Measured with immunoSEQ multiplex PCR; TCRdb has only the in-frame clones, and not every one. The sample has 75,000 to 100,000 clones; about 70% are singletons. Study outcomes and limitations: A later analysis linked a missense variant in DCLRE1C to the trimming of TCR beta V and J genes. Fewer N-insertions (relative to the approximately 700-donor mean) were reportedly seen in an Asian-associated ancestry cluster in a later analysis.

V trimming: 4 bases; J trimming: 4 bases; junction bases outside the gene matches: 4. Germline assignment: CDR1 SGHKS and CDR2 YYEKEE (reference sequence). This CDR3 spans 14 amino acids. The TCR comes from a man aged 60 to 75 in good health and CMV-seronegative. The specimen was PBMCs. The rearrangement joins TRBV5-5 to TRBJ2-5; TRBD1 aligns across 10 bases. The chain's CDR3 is CASSLDRGPETQYF. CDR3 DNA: TGTGCCAGCAGCCTTGACAGGGGGCCAGAGACCCAGTACTTC.